Sequencing of this T cell receptor beta chain was carried out in a study of CD8 T cells in Susac syndrome. High-throughput TCR beta sequencing covered peripheral CD8+ and CD4+ T cells. The multiple sclerosis controls were treatment-naive patients affected by stable or active relapsing-remitting disease. TEMRA cells were FACS-enriched, unlike CD8+ and CD4+ T cells, which were negatively isolated. cDNA came from about 0.5 to 1 ug RNA primed by random hexamers. The amplification used immunoSEQ multiplex PCR on TCR beta CDR3; it spanned 54 Vbeta and 13 Jbeta. TCRdb fed the immunoSEQ multiplex PCR reads into MiXCR, producing one record per CDR3 protein. This table has 150,000 to 200,000 distinct CDR3 sequences, under 95% appearing once. The germline gives CDR1 LNHDA, CDR2 SQIVND (reference sequence). This CDR3 is 14 amino acids long. V trimming: 8 bases; J trimming: 0 bases; junction bases outside the gene matches: 0.

V is TRBV19 and J is TRBJ2-7; 14 bases agree with TRBD2. Sequencing was done on a sample of CD4+ T cells from PBMCs. The receptor was isolated from a human donor with multiple sclerosis. This CDR3 reads CASGTSGSSYEQYF. CDR3 sequence (DNA): TGTGCCAGTGGGACTAGCGGGAGCTCCTACGAGCAGTACTTC.